Shown below are 2 T cell receptor beta chains from a single sample sequenced in a study of human T cells and chemical hapten exposure. TCRdb re-analysed the 5' RACE reads in MiXCR, keeping a single row per CDR3 protein. Of 95,000 to 120,000 distinct CDR3 sequences in the sample, approximately 20% are singletons; the top ten hold around 2.7%. The total RNA was obtained from whole blood that was not fractionated. Receptors were obtained from a human donor in good health.

This clonotype appeared a few times. The V call is TRBV11-2, the J call TRBJ2-5, with D possibly being TRBD1 (6 bases). The CDR3 covers 15 residues. Germline lookup yields CDR1 SGHAT and CDR2 FQNNGV. Trimming removed 0 bases at V and 5 bases at J, with 13 bases between. CDR3 sequence: CASSLEDSSVETQYF. The CDR3 DNA reads TGTGCCAGCAGCTTAGAGGACAGTTCGGTGGAGACCCAGTACTTC.

This chain connects TRBV10-3 to TRBJ1-1; D gene unclear. V was pared by 4 bases and J by 1 base, with 4 bases between. CDR3 length: 12 residues. From germline, CDR1 is ENHRY and CDR2 SYGVKD. CDR3 in DNA: TGTGCCATCAGTGGCCAGAACACTGAAGCTTTCTTT. This gives the protein CAISGQNTEAFF.